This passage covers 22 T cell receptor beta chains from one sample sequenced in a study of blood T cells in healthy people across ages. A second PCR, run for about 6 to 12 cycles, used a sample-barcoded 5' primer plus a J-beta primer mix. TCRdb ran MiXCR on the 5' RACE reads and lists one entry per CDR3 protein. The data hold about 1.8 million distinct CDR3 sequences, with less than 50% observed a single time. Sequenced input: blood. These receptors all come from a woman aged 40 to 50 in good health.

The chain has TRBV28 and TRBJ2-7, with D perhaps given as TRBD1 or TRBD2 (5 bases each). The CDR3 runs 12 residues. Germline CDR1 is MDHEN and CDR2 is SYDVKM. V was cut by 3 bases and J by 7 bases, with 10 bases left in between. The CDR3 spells CASSLGVREQYF. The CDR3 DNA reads TGTGCCAGCAGTTTGGGGGTTAGGGAGCAGTACTTC.

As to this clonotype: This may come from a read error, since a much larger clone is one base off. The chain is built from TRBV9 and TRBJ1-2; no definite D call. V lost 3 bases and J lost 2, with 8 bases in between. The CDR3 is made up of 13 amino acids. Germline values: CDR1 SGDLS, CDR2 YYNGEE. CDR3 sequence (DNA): TGTGCCAGCAGCGGAGAGGACAACTATGGCTACACCTTC. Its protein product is CASSGEDNYGYTF.

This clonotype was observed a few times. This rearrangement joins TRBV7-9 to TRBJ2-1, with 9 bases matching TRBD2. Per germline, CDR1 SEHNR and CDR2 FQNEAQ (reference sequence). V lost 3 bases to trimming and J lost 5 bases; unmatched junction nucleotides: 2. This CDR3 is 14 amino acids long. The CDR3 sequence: CASSLRGGDNEQFF. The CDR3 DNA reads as TGTGCCAGCAGCTTGCGGGGGGGCGACAATGAGCAGTTCTTC.

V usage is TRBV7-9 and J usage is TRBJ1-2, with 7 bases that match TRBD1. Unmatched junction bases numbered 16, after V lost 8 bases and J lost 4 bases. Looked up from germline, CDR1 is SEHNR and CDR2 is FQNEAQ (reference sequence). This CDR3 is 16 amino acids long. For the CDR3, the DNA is TGTGCCAGCGGAGTCTGGGGCAGGGGGAATGTCTATGGCTACACCTTC. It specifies CASGVWGRGNVYGYTF.

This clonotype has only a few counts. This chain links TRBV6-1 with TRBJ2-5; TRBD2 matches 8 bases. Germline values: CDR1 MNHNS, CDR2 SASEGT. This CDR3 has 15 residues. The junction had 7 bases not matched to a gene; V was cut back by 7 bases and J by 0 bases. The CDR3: CASNGRGAYQETQYF. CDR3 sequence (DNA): TGTGCCAGCAACGGGCGGGGGGCCTACCAAGAGACCCAGTACTTC.

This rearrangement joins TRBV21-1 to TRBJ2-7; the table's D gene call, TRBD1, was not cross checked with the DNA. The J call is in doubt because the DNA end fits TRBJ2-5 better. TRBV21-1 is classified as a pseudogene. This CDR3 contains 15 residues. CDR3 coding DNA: TGTGCCAGCAGCCCGCGGGGAGTAGGGACAGAGACCCAGTACTTC. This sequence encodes CASSPRGVGTETQYF.

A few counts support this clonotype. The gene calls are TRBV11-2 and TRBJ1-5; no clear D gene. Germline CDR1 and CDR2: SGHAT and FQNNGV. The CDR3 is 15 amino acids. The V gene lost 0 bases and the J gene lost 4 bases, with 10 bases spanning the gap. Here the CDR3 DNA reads TGTGCCAGCAGCTTAGATTGGGGTCGGAATCAGCCCCAGCATTTT. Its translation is CASSLDWGRNQPQHF.

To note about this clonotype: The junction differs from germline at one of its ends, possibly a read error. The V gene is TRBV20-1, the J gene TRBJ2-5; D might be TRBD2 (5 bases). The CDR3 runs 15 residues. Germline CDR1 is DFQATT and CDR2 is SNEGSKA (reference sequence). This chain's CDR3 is CSAREVASNQETQYF. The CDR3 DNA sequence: TGCAGTGCTAGAGAGGTTGCTAGCAACCAGGAGACCCAGTACTTC.

This CDR3 reads CSGTRVDYGYTF. The CDR3 nucleotides read TGCAGTGGGACCAGGGTCGACTATGGCTACACCTTC. V is TRBV20-1 and J is TRBJ1-2; D perhaps matches TRBD1 (5 bases). The V gene lost 7 bases and the J gene lost 3 bases, with 12 bases spanning the gap. This CDR3 is 12 amino acids long. Germline V gene lookup returns CDR1 DFQATT and CDR2 SNEGSKA (reference sequence).

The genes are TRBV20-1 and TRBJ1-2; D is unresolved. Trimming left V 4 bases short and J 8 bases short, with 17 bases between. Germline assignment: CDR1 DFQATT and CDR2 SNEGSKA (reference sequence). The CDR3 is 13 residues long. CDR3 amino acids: CSAKSVGIIGYTF. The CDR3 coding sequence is TGCAGTGCTAAGTCGGTGGGGATTATAGGCTACACCTTC.

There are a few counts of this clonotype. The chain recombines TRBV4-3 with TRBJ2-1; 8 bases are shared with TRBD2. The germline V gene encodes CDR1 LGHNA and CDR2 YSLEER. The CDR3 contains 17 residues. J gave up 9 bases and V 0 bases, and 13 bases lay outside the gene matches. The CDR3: CASSQDPRGGQWIEQFF. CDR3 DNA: TGCGCCAGCAGCCAAGACCCCCGGGGGGGCCAGTGGATTGAGCAGTTCTTC.

CDR3 in DNA: TGTGCCAGCAGGAGGGCCGGGACACAGAACACTGAAGCTTTCTTT. Protein: CASRRAGTQNTEAFF. The chain has TRBV11-2 and TRBJ1-1; D may be TRBD1 (6 bases). Trimming removed 6 bases from V and 1 base from J, with 15 bases in between. CDR1 is SGHAT, CDR2 FQNNGV, per germline. The CDR3 has 15 amino acids.

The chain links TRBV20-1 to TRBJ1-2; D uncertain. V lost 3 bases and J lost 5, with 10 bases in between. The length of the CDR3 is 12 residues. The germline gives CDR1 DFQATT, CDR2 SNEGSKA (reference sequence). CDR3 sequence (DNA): TGCAGTGCTAGTCACGGTGAATATGGCTACACCTTC. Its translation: CSASHGEYGYTF.

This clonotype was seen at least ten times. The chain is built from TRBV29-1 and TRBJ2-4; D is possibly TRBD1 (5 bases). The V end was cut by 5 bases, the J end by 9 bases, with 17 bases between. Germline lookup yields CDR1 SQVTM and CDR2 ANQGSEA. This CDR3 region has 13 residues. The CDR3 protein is CSVSTVQTGIQYF. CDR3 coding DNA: TGCAGCGTTTCAACCGTCCAAACAGGCATTCAGTACTTC.

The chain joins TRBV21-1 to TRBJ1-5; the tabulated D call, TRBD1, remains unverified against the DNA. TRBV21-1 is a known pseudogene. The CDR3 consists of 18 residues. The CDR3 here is CASSESDRGPIPNQPQHF. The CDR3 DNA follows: TGTGCCAGCAGCGAAAGCGACAGGGGCCCAATTCCCAATCAGCCCCAGCATTTT.

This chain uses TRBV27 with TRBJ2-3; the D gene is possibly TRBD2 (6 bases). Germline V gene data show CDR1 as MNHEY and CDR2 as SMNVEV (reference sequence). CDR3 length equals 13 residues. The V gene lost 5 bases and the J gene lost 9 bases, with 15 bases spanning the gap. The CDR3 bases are TGTGCCAGCAGTCCGCTGACTAGTAGCACGCAGTATTTT. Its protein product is CASSPLTSSTQYF.

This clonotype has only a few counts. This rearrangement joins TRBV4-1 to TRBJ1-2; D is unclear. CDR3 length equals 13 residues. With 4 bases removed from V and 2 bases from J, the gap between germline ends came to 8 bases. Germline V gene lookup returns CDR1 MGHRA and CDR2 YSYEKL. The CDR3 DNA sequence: TGCGCCAGCAGCCCAATAGGGAACTATGGCTACACCTTC. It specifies CASSPIGNYGYTF.

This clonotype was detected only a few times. The CDR3 region is CATSDLYSQETQYF. The CDR3 nucleotides are TGTGCCACCAGTGATTTGTACAGCCAAGAGACCCAGTACTTC. V usage is TRBV24-1 and J usage is TRBJ2-5, with D hard to call. Deletions cut 0 bases from V and 1 base from J, with 5 bases between. The V gene's germline CDR1 is KGHDR and CDR2 SFDVKD. The CDR3 spans 14 residues.

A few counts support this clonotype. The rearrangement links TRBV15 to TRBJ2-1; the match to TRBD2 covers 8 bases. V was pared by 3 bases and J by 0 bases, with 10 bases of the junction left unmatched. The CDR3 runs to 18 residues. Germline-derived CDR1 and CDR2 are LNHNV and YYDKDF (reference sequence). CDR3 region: CATSRDNLAGYSYNEQFF. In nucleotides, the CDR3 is TGTGCCACCAGCAGGGATAATCTAGCGGGCTACTCCTACAATGAGCAGTTCTTC.

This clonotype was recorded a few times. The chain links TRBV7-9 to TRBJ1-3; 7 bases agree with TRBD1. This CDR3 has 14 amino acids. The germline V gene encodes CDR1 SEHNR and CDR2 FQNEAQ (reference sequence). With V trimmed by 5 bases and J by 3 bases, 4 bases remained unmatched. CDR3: CASSKRTGGNTIYF. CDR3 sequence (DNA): TGTGCCAGCAGCAAACGGACAGGTGGAAACACCATATATTTT.

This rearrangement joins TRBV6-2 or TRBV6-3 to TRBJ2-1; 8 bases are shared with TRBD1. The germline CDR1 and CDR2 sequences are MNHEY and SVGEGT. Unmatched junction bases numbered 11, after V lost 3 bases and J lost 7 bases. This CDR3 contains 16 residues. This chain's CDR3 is CASSYIGTGLWNEQFF. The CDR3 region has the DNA TGTGCCAGCAGTTATATCGGGACAGGCCTTTGGAATGAGCAGTTCTTC.

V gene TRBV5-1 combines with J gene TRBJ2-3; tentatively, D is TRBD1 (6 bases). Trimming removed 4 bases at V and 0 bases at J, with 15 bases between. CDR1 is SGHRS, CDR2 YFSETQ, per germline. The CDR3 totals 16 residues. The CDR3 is CASSRDKGYSTDTQYF. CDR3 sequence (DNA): TGCGCCAGCAGCAGGGACAAGGGTTATAGCACAGATACGCAGTATTTT.